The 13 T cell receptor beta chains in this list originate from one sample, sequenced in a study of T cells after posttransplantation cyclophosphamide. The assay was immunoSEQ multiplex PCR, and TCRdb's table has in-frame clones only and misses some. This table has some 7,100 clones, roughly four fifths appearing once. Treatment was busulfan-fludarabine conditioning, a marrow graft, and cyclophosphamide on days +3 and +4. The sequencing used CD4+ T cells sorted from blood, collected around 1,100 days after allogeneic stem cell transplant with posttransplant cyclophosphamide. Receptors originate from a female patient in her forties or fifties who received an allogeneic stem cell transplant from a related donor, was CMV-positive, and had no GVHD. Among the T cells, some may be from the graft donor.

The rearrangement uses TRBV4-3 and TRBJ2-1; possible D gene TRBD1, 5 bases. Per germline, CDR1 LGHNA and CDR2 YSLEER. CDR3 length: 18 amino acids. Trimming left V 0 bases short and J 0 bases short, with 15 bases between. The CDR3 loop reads CASSQDFTGLPSYNEQFF. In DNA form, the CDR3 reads TGCGCCAGCAGCCAAGATTTCACAGGCCTACCCTCCTACAATGAGCAGTTCTTC.

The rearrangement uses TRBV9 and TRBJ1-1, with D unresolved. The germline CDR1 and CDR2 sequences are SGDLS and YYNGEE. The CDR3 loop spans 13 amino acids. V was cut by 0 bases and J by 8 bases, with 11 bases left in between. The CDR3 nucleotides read TGTGCCAGCAGCGTAGTTCGAGGAGGGGAAGCTTTCTTT. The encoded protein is CASSVVRGGEAFF.

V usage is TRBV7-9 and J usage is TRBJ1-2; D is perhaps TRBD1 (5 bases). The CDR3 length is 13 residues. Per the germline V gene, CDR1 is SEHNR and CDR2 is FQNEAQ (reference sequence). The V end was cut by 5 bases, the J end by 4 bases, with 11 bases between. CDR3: CASSHDGGYGYTF. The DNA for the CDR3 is TGTGCCAGCAGCCACGACGGGGGCTATGGCTACACCTTC.

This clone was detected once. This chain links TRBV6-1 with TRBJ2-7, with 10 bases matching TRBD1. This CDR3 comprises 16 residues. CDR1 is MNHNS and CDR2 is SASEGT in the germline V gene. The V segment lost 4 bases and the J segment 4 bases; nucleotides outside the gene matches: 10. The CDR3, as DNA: TGTGCCAGCAGTGTCGGAGGGACAGGGGTAAGGTACGAGCAGTACTTC. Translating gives CASSVGGTGVRYEQYF.

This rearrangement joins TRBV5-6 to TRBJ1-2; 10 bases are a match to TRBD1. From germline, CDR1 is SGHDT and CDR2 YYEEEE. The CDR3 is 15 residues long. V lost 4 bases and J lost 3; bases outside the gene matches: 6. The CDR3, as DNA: TGTGCCAGCAGCGGGAGGACAGGGGGGGACTATGGCTACACCTTC. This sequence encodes CASSGRTGGDYGYTF.

The CDR3 loop is CASSDRYEQYF. As DNA, the CDR3 is TGCGCCAGCAGTGACAGGTACGAGCAGTACTTC. V usage is TRBV10-2 and J usage is TRBJ2-7; D is unresolved. This CDR3 has 11 amino acids. The V end was cut by 3 bases, the J end by 4 bases, with 4 bases between. Germline values: CDR1 WSHSY, CDR2 SAAADI.

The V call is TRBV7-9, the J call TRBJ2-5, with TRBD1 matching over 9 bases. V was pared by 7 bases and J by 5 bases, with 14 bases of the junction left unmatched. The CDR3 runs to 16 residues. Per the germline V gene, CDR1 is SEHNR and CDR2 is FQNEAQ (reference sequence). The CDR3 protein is CASNVRGGQGSETQYF. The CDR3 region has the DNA TGTGCCAGCAACGTTAGGGGGGGACAGGGTTCGGAGACCCAGTACTTC.

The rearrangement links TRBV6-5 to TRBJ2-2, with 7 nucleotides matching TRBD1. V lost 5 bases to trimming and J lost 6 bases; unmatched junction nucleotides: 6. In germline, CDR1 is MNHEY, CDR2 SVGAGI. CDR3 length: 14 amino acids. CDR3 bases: TGTGCCAGCAGTCAAACACAGGGGTCCGGGGAGCTGTTTTTT. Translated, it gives CASSQTQGSGELFF.

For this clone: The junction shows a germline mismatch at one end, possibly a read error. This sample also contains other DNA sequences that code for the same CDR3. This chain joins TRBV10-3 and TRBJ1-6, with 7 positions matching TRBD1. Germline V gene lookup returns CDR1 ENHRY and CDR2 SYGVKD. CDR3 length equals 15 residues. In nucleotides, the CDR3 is TGTGCCATCAGTGAGGACAGGGTAGGATATTCCCCCCTCCACTTT. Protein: CAISEDRVGYSPLHF.

CDR3 DNA sequence: TGTGCCAGCAGCTTAACCAGCGGGGGTCCCTACAATGAGCAGTTCTTC. This codes for CASSLTSGGPYNEQFF. V usage is TRBV11-2 and J usage is TRBJ2-1, with TRBD2 identical over 8 bases. The V segment lost 2 bases and the J segment 2 bases; nucleotides outside the gene matches: 5. The CDR3 totals 16 residues. Germline CDR1 is SGHAT and CDR2 is FQNNGV.

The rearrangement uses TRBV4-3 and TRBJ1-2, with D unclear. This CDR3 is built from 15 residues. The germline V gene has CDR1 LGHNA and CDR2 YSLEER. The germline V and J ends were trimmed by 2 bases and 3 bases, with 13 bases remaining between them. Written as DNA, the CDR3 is TGCGCCAGCAGCCAACGTCCGGGAGGTCACTATGGCTACACCTTC. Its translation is CASSQRPGGHYGYTF.

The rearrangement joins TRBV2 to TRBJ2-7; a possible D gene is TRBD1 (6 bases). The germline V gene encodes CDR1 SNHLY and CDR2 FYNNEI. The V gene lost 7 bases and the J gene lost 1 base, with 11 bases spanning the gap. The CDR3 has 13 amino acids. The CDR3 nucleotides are TGTGCCAGCACCCGGGACATATCCTACGAGCAGTACTTC. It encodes CASTRDISYEQYF.

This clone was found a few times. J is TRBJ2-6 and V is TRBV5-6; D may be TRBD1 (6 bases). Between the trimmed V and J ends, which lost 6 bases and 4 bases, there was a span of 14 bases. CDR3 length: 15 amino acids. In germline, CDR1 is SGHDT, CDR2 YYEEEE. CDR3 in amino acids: CASTRWGLGANVLTF. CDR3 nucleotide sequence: TGTGCCAGCACTCGCTGGGGGCTCGGGGCCAACGTCCTGACTTTC.